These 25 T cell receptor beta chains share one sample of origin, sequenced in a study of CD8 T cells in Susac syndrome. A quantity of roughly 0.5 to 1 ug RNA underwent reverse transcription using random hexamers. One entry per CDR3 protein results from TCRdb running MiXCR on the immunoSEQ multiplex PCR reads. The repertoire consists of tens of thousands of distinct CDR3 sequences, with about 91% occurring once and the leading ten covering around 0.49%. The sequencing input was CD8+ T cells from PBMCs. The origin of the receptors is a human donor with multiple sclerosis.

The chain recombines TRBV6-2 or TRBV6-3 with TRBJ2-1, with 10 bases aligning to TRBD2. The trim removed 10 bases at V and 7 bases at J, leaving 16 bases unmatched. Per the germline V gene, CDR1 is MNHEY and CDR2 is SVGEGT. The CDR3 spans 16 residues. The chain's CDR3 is CATRDLLAGMGNEQFF. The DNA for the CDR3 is TGTGCCACCCGTGATCTACTAGCGGGAATGGGAAATGAGCAGTTCTTC.

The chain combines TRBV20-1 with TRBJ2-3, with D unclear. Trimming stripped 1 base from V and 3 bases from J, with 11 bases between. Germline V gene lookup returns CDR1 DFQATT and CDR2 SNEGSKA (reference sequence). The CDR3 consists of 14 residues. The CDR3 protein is CSARGWAGTDTQYF. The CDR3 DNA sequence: TGCAGTGCTAGAGGTTGGGCCGGGACAGATACGCAGTATTTT.

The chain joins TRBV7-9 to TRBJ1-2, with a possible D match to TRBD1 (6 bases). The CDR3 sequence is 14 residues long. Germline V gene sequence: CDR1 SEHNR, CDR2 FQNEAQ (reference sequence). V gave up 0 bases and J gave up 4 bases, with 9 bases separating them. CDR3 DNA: TGTGCCAGCAGCTTAGCGGGACAAACCTATGGCTACACCTTC. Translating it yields CASSLAGQTYGYTF.

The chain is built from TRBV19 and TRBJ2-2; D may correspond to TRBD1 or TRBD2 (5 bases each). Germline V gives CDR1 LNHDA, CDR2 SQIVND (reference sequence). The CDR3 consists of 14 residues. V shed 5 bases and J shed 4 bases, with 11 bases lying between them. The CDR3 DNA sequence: TGTGCCAGTAGTCCACTGGGGGTCACCGGGGAGCTGTTTTTT. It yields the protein CASSPLGVTGELFF.

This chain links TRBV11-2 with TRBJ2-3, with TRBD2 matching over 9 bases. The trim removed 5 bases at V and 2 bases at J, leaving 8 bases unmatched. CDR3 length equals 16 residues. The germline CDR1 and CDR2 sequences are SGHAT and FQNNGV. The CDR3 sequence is CASSPSAGGITDTQYF. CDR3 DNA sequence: TGTGCCAGCAGCCCGTCGGCGGGAGGGATCACAGATACGCAGTATTTT.

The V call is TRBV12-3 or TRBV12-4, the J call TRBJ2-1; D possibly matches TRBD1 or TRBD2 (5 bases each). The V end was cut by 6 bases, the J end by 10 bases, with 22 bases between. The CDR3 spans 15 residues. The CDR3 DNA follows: TGTGCCAGCAGCTTAAGGGACCCTAGGGTCTGGGAGCAGTTCTTC. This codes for CASSLRDPRVWEQFF.

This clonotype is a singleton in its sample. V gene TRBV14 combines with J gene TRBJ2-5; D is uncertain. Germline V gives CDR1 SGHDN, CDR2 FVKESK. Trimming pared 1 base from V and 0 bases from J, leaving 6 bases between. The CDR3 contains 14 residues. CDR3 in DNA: TGTGCCAGCAGCCAAGGAACGTACCAAGAGACCCAGTACTTC. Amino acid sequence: CASSQGTYQETQYF.

The CDR3 loop reads CAWGGYEQYF. Written as DNA, the CDR3 is TGTGCCTGGGGCGGATACGAGCAGTACTTC. This chain links TRBV30 with TRBJ2-7; D gene unclear. CDR3 length: 10 residues. CDR1 and CDR2 (germline): GTSNPN, SVGIG (reference sequence). Trimming left V 5 bases short and J 4 bases short, with 6 bases between.

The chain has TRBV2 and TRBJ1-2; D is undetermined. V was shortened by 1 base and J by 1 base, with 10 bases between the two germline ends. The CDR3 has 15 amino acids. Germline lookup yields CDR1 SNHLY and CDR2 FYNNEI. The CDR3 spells CASSEEGGFNYGYTF. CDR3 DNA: TGTGCCAGCAGTGAAGAGGGAGGATTTAACTATGGCTACACCTTC.

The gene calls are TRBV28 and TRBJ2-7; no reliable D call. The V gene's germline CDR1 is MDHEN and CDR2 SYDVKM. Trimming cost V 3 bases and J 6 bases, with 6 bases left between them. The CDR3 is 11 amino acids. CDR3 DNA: TGTGCCAGCAGTTTTAAGGTCGAGCAGTACTTC. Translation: CASSFKVEQYF.

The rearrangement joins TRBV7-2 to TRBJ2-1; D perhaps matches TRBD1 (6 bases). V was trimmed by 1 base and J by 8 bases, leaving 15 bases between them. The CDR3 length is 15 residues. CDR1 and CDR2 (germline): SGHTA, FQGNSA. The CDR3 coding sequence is TGTGCCAGCAGCTTAGTTGGGGCAGGGGTAGATGAGCAGTTCTTC. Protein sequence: CASSLVGAGVDEQFF.

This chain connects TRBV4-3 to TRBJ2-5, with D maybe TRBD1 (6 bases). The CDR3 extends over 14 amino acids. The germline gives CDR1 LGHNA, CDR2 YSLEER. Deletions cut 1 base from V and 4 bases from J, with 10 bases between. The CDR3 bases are TGCGCCAGCAGCCAAGGCACAGGGTTAGAGACCCAGTACTTC. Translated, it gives CASSQGTGLETQYF.

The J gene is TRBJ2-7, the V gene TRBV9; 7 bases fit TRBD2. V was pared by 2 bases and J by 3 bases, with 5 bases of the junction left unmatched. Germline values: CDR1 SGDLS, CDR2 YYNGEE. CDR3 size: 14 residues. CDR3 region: CASSVWASGYEQYF. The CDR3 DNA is TGTGCCAGCAGCGTGTGGGCTAGCGGCTACGAGCAGTACTTC.

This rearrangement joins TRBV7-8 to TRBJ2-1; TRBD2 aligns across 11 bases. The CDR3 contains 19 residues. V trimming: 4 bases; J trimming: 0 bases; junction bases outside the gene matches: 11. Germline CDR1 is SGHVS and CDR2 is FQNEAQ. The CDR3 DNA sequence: TGTGCCAGCAGCTCCCGAGTAGCGGGGGGGGTCAGCTCCTACAATGAGCAGTTCTTC. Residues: CASSSRVAGGVSSYNEQFF.

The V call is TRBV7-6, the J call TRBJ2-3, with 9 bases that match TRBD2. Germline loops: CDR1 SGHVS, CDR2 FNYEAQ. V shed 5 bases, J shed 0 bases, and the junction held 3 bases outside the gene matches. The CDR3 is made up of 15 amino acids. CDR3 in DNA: TGTGCCAGCAGCGCCCTAGCGGGAAGCACAGATACGCAGTATTTT. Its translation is CASSALAGSTDTQYF. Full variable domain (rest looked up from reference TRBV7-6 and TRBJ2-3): GAGVSQSPRYKVTKRGQDVALRCDPISGHVSLYWYRQALGQGPEFLTYFNYEAQQDKSGLPNDRFSAERPEGSISTLTIQRTEQRDSAMYRCASSALAGSTDTQYFGPGTRLTVL.

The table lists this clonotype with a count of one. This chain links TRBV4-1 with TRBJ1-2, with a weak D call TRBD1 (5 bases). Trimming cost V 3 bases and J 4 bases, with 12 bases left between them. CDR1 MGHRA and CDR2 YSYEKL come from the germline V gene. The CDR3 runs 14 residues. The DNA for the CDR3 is TGCGCCAGCAGCCAGGGGGGTGCGTTCTATGGCTACACCTTC. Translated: CASSQGGAFYGYTF.

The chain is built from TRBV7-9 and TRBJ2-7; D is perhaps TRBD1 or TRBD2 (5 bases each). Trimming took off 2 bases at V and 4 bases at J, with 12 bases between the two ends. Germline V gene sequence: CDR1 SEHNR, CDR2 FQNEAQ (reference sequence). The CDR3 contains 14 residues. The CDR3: CASSLLGAGYEQYF. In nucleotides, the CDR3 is TGTGCCAGCAGCTTACTTGGGGCGGGTTACGAGCAGTACTTC.

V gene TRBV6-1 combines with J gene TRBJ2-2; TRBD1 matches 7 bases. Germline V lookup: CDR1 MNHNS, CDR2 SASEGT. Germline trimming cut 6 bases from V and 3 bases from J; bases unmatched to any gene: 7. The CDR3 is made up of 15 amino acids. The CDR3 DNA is TGTGCCAGCAGCCCCGGGGACAGCCACACCGGGGAGCTGTTTTTT. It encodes CASSPGDSHTGELFF.

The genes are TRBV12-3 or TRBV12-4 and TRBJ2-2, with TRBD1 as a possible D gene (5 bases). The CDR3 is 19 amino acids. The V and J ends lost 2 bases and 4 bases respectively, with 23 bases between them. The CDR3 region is CASSLTLGSGPESTGELFF. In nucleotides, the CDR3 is TGTGCCAGCAGTTTAACTTTAGGGTCAGGGCCTGAGAGCACCGGGGAGCTGTTTTTT.

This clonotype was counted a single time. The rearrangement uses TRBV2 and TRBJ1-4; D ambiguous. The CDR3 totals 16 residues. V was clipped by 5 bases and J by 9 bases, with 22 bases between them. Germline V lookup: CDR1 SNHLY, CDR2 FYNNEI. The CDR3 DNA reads TGTGCCAGCAGTTACGGGCCGTTATTCTCGGGGAAAAAACTGTTTTTT. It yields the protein CASSYGPLFSGKKLFF.

The CDR3 nucleotides read TGTGCCAGCAGTTACTTCGACAGTGCCAATTCACCCCTCCACTTT. Translating gives CASSYFDSANSPLHF. The J gene is TRBJ1-6, the V gene TRBV6-5; weak D call: TRBD1 (5 bases). The length of the CDR3 is 15 residues. V was cut by 1 base and J by 7 bases, with 11 bases left in between. Germline V gene sequence: CDR1 MNHEY, CDR2 SVGAGI.

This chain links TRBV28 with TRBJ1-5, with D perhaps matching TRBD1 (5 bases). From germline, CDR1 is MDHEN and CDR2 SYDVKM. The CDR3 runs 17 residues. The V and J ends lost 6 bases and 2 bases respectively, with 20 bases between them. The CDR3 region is CASSPSGYRMGNQPQHF. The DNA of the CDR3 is TGTGCCAGCAGCCCATCAGGGTATCGGATGGGCAATCAGCCCCAGCATTTT.

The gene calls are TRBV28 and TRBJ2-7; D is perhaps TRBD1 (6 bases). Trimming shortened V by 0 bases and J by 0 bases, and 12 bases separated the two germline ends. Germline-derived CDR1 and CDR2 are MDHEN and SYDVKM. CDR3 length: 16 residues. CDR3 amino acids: CASSLWRGTSSYEQYF. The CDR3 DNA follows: TGTGCCAGCAGTTTATGGAGAGGGACATCCTCCTACGAGCAGTACTTC. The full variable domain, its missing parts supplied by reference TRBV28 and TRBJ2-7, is DVKVTQSSRYLVKRTGEKVFLECVQDMDHENMFWYRQDPGLGLRLIYFSYDVKMKEKGDIPEGYSVSREKKERFSLILESASTNQTSMYLCASSLWRGTSSYEQYFGPGTRLTVT.

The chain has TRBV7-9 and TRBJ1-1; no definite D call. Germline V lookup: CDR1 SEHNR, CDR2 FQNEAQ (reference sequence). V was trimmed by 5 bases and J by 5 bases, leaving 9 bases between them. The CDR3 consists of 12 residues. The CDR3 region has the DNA TGTGCCAGCAGCCCGGGTTTAACTGAAGCTTTCTTT. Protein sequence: CASSPGLTEAFF.

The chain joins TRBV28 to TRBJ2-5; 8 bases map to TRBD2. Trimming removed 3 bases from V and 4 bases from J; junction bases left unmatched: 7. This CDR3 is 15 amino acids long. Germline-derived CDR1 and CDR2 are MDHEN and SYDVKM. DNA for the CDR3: TGTGCCAGCAGTTTCAGCGGGAGCTGGAGAGAGACCCAGTACTTC. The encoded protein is CASSFSGSWRETQYF.